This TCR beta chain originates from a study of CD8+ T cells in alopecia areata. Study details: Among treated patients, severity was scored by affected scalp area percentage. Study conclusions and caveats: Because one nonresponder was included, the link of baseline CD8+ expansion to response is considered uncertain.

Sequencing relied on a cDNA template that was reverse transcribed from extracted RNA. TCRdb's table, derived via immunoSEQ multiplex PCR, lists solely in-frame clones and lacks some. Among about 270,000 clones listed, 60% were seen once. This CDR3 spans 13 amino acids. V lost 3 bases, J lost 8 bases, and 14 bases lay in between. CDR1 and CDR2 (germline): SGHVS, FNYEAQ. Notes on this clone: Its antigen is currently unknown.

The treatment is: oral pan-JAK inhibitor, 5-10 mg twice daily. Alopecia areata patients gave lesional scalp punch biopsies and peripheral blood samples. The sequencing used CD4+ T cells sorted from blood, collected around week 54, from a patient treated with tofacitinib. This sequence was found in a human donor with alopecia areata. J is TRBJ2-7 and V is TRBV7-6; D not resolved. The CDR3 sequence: CASSFQPNHKQYF. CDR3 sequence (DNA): TGTGCCAGCAGCTTCCAACCGAACCATAAGCAGTACTTC.